The present TCR beta chain was sequenced within a study of beta chain features in type 1 diabetes. Study information: Examined across all samples were about 110 million sorted cells. Study-wide results and limits: Shorter TCRB CDR3s, moderately but significantly so, marked every one of the four CD4+ subsets in Type 1 diabetes patients.

With regard to this clone: Its specificity is not known.

Germline V CDR1 and CDR2: SGHRS, YFSETQ. Trimming took off 6 bases at V and 2 bases at J, with 10 bases between the two ends. This CDR3 comprises 13 residues. The isolated RNA, all of it, was reverse transcribed, so expressed TCRB transcripts were what got sequenced. Only in-frame clones appear in the TCRdb table, and some are missing; sequencing was by immunoSEQ multiplex PCR. The table includes about 370,000 clones, over 8.5% detected once. The TCR originated in a man between 25 and 39 years old with type 1 diabetes. V and J are TRBV5-1 and TRBJ2-3; D not certain. The sequencing input was central memory CD4+ T cells from blood. In nucleotides, the CDR3 is TGCGCCAGCACCGGACCCGACACAGATACGCAGTATTTT. Translated: CASTGPDTDTQYF.